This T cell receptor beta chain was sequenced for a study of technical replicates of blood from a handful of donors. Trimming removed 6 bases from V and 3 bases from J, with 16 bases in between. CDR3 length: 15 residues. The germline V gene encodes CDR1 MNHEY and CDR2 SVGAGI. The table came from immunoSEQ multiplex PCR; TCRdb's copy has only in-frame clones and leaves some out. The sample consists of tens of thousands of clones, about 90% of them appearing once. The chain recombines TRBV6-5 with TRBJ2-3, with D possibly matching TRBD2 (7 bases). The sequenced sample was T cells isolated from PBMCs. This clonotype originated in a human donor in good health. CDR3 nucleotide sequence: TGTGCCAGCAGGGGGGGGCTAGCGTGGACAGATACGCAGTATTTT. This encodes CASRGGLAWTDTQYF.